The rows below give T cell receptor beta chains drawn from one sample of a study of CD8 T cells in ankylosing spondylitis. TCRdb re-derived calls from the 5' RACE reads in MiXCR, one entry per CDR3 protein. Found here are 800,000 to 900,000 distinct CDR3 sequences, 12% of them singletons; the top ten hold just over 0.5%. The sequenced sample was blood, either unsorted or a sorted T cell fraction (not recorded which). These receptors were collected from a male donor with ankylosing spondylitis. Each CDR3 is given with its conserved first and last residue. D genes are given only for firm matches. Clone size, where shown, is once, few, many, or a class for clones that have expanded.

few	TRBV5-1	TRBJ2-2	.	CASSPRGGTNTGELFF	TGCGCCAGCAGCCCGAGGGGGGGTACGAACACCGGGGAGCTGTTTTTT
few	TRBV20-1	TRBJ2-2	.	CSAPGHLNTGELFF	TGCAGTGCCCCGGGACACCTGAACACCGGGGAGCTGTTTTTT
.	TRBV20-1	TRBJ2-7	TRBD2	CSARDAQRENNEQYF	TGCAGTGCTAGAGATGCCCAGCGGGAGAACAACGAGCAGTACTTC
.	TRBV12-3/TRBV12-4	TRBJ2-3	.	CASSTHRDLFTDTQYF	TGTGCCAGCAGTACCCACCGGGACTTGTTCACAGATACGCAGTATTTT
many	TRBV7-2	TRBJ1-3	TRBD1	CASSSYRGQGNTIYF	TGTGCCAGCAGCTCTTACAGGGGGCAAGGAAACACCATATATTTT
few	TRBV12-3/TRBV12-4	TRBJ1-1	.	CASRWGAPGTEAFF	TGTGCCAGCAGGTGGGGGGCGCCGGGCACTGAAGCTTTCTTT
.	TRBV5-1	TRBJ1-1	TRBD1	CASSSGTGDRTEAFF	TGCGCCAGCAGCTCCGGGACAGGGGATCGGACTGAAGCTTTCTTT
.	TRBV9	TRBJ1-1	.	CASSVNGRVHTEAFF	TGTGCCAGCAGCGTAAACGGCCGGGTACACACTGAAGCTTTCTTT
many	TRBV7-9	TRBJ1-2	TRBD1	CASSSRSGGRINYGYTF	TGTGCCAGCAGCTCACGCTCAGGGGGCCGCATTAACTATGGCTACACCTTC
.	TRBV7-3	TRBJ2-3	.	CASSPGWVQATQYF	TGTGCCAGCAGCCCAGGGTGGGTTCAGGCTACGCAGTATTTT
many	TRBV4-3	TRBJ2-7	TRBD2	CASSLEPTGGAYEQYF	TGCGCCAGCAGCCTGGAACCGACGGGAGGGGCCTACGAGCAGTACTTC
few	TRBV20-1	TRBJ1-4	.	CSARLAGATNEKLFF	TGCAGTGCTCGTTTAGCGGGTGCAACTAATGAAAAACTGTTTTTT
few	TRBV4-2	TRBJ1-2	.	CASLPGGGNGGYTF	TGTGCCAGCCTACCGGGGGGAGGAAACGGTGGCTACACCTTC
many	TRBV5-1	TRBJ2-1	.	CASSLYSTYNEQFF	TGCGCCAGCAGCTTGTACAGTACCTACAATGAGCAGTTCTTC
.	TRBV7-9	TRBJ1-3	.	CASSSTGTGNTIYF	TGTGCCAGCAGCTCGACAGGAACTGGAAACACCATATATTTT
few	TRBV7-2	TRBJ2-7	.	CASSYSPRGFATYEQYF	TGTGCCAGCAGCTATAGCCCCAGAGGGTTTGCTACCTACGAGCAGTACTTC
.	TRBV6-2/TRBV6-3	TRBJ2-3	.	CASSYGSDTQYF	TGTGCCAGCAGTTACGGGTCAGATACGCAGTATTTT
few	TRBV20-1	TRBJ2-5	.	CSASWVTRTQYF	TGCAGTGCTAGTTGGGTTACTAGGACCCAGTACTTC
many	TRBV29-1	TRBJ2-3	TRBD1	CSATGGIIADTQYF	TGCAGCGCGACAGGGGGAATTATCGCAGATACGCAGTATTTT
.	TRBV7-9	TRBJ1-5	.	CASSISGGNQPQHF	TGTGCCAGCAGCATTTCAGGGGGCAATCAGCCCCAGCATTTT
.	TRBV19	TRBJ2-2	TRBD1	CASSPWTGMDTGELFF	TGTGCCAGTAGTCCCTGGACAGGGATGGACACCGGGGAGCTGTTTTTT
few	TRBV12-3/TRBV12-4	TRBJ2-5	.	CASSLAEAAVKQETQYF	TGTGCCAGCAGTTTAGCGGAGGCAGCGGTAAAACAAGAGACCCAGTACTTC
.	TRBV6-2/TRBV6-3	TRBJ2-5	.	CASRPRQRKETQYF	TGTGCCAGCAGGCCCCGACAGAGGAAAGAGACCCAGTACTTC
.	TRBV12-3/TRBV12-4	TRBJ1-2	.	CASSHTQGLVNGYTF	TGTGCCAGCAGTCATACACAGGGTTTAGTAAATGGCTACACCTTC
few	TRBV7-2	TRBJ1-1	.	CASSLFITSDTEAFF	TGTGCCAGCAGCTTATTCATCACGTCGGACACTGAAGCTTTCTTT
.	TRBV5-6	TRBJ1-2	TRBD1	CASRRQGVSYGYTF	TGTGCCAGCAGGAGACAGGGGGTTAGCTATGGCTACACCTTC
.	TRBV12-3/TRBV12-4	TRBJ2-7	TRBD1	CASSVGQGVAEQYF	TGTGCCAGCAGTGTCGGACAGGGGGTAGCCGAGCAGTACTTC
.	TRBV20-1	TRBJ2-7	TRBD1	CSARSDRANEQYF	TGCAGTGCTAGGAGCGACAGGGCTAACGAGCAGTACTTC
.	TRBV20-1	TRBJ2-2	TRBD2	CSARARESGELFF	TGCAGTGCTAGGGCGCGGGAGAGTGGGGAGCTGTTTTTT
.	TRBV4-1	TRBJ2-3	.	CASARLAWRSTDTQYF	TGCGCCAGCGCCCGACTTGCCTGGAGGAGCACAGATACGCAGTATTTT
.	TRBV6-1	TRBJ2-7	TRBD2	CASGPGLAGTYEQYF	TGTGCCAGCGGTCCCGGACTAGCGGGAACCTACGAGCAGTACTTC
.	TRBV20-1	TRBJ1-1	.	CSAAGANTEAFF	TGCAGTGCTGCCGGAGCGAACACTGAAGCTTTCTTT
few	TRBV4-3	TRBJ1-2	.	CASSQPQGYGYTF	TGCGCCAGCAGCCAGCCCCAGGGCTATGGCTACACCTTC
few	TRBV10-3	TRBJ2-2	.	CAIRDPSTGELFF	TGTGCCATCAGGGACCCCTCCACCGGGGAGCTGTTTTTT
.	TRBV7-2	TRBJ2-7	TRBD2	CASSISGASSYEQYF	TGTGCCAGCAGTATAAGCGGGGCTAGCTCCTACGAGCAGTACTTC
.	TRBV4-3	TRBJ2-1	.	CASSQGEGDEQFF	TGCGCCAGCAGCCAAGGCGAGGGAGATGAGCAGTTCTTC
few	TRBV6-6	TRBJ2-2	TRBD1	CASRIQGPGELFF	TGTGCCAGCAGAATACAGGGGCCCGGGGAGCTGTTTTTT
few	TRBV29-1	TRBJ2-3	TRBD1	CSVAGTGQYTQYF	TGCAGCGTTGCCGGGACAGGCCAATATACGCAGTATTTT
many	TRBV20-1	TRBJ2-3	.	CSAGSRPDTQYF	TGCAGTGCTGGGTCGAGACCGGATACGCAGTATTTT
.	TRBV7-6	TRBJ2-4	TRBD1	CASSPRGGQGAIIQYF	TGTGCCAGCAGCCCCCGTGGGGGACAGGGGGCTATTATTCAGTACTTC
.	TRBV20-1	TRBJ1-5	.	CSASRGLINQPQHF	TGCAGTGCTAGTCGGGGACTCATCAATCAGCCCCAGCATTTT
few	TRBV29-1	TRBJ2-1	TRBD2	CSVGASGTSGYNEQFF	TGCAGCGTTGGAGCCTCCGGGACTAGCGGGTACAATGAGCAGTTCTTC
few	TRBV4-3	TRBJ2-3	.	CASSLLGWSSGYTDTQYF	TGCGCCAGCAGCCTACTCGGATGGAGTAGCGGCTACACAGATACGCAGTATTTT
.	TRBV20-1	TRBJ1-4	TRBD1	CSAREPGQTNEKLFF	TGCAGTGCTAGAGAGCCGGGACAGACGAATGAAAAACTGTTTTTT
.	TRBV28	TRBJ2-7	TRBD2	CASRTSGRGYEQYF	TGTGCCAGCAGGACTAGCGGGAGGGGTTACGAGCAGTACTTC